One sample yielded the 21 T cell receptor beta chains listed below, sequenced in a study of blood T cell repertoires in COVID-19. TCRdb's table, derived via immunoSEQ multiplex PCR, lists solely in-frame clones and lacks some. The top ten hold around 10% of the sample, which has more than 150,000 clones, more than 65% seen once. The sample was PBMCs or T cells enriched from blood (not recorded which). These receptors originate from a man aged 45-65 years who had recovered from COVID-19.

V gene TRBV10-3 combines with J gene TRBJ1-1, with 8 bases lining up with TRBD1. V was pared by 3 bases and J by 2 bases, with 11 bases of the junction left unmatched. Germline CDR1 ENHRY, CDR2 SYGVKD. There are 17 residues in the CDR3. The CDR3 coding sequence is TGTGCCATCAGTGACTCCTTCAGGGGGCCAGTAAACACTGAAGCTTTCTTT. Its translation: CAISDSFRGPVNTEAFF.

CDR3: CASKSSGSGETQYF. For the CDR3, the DNA is TGTGCCAGTAAATCTAGCGGGAGCGGCGAGACCCAGTACTTC. The chain joins TRBV19 to TRBJ2-5, with TRBD2 matching over 10 bases. This CDR3 is 14 amino acids long. Germline loops: CDR1 LNHDA, CDR2 SQIVND (reference sequence). V lost 7 bases to trimming and J lost 5 bases; unmatched junction nucleotides: 7.

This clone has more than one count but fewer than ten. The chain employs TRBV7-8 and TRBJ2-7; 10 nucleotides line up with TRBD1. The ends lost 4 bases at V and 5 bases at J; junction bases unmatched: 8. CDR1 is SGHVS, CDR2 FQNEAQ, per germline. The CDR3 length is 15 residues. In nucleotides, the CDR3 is TGTGCCAGCAGCTCCTCATCCGGGACAGGGGACGAGCAGTACTTC. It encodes CASSSSSGTGDEQYF. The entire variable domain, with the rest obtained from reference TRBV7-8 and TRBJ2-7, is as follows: GAGVSQSPRYKVAKRGQDVALRCDPISGHVSLFWYQQALGQGPEFLTYFQNEAQLDKSGLPSDRFFAERPEGSVSTLKIQRTQQEDSAVYLCASSSSSGTGDEQYFGPGTRLTVT.

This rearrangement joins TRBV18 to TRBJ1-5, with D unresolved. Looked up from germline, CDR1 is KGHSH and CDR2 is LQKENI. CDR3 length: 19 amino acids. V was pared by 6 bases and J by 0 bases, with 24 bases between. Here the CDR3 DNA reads TGTGCCAGCTCCGGAAGAATCGGGTCCGGGTACCTTAGCAATCAGCCCCAGCATTTT. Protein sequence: CASSGRIGSGYLSNQPQHF.

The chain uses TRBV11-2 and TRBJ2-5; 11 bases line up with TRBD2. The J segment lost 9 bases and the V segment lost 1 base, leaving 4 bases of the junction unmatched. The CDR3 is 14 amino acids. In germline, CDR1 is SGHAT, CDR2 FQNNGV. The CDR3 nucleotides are TGTGCCAGCAGCTTAGTTAGCGGGAGGGGTGCCCAGTACTTC. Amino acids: CASSLVSGRGAQYF.

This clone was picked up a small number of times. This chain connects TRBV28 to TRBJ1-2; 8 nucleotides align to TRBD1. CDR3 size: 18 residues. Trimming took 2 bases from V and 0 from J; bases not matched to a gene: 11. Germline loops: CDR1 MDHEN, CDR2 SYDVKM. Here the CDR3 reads CASSLIVLTGVTNYGYTF. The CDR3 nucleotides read TGTGCCAGCAGTTTAATCGTCTTGACAGGGGTGACTAACTATGGCTACACCTTC.

CDR3 coding DNA: TGTGCCAGCAGCCCAACCCCCGGGGGAAACATTCAGTACTTC. This gives the protein CASSPTPGGNIQYF. The chain combines TRBV7-2 with TRBJ2-4, with a tentative D call TRBD2 (6 bases). V was shortened by 5 bases and J by 6 bases, with 14 bases between the two germline ends. The CDR3 extends over 14 amino acids. Per the germline V gene, CDR1 is SGHTA and CDR2 is FQGNSA.

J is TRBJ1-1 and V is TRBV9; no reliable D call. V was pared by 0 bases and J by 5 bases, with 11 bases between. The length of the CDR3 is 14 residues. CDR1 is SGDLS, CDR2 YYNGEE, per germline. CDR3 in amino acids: CASSVAHRETEAFF. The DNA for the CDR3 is TGTGCCAGCAGCGTAGCCCATAGAGAAACTGAAGCTTTCTTT.

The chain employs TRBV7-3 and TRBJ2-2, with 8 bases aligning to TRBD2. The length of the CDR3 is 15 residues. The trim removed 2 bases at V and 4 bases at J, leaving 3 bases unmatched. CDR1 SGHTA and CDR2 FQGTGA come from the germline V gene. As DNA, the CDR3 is TGTGCCAGCAGCTTAGGACTAGCCGGCACCGGGGAGCTGTTTTTT. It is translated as CASSLGLAGTGELFF.

In nucleotides, the CDR3 is TGTGCCAGCAGTCCACACATCACAACTAATGAAAAACTGTTTTTT. Its protein product is CASSPHITTNEKLFF. This chain joins TRBV28 and TRBJ1-4; D gene unclear. The length of the CDR3 is 15 residues. Trimming took 5 bases from V and 0 from J, leaving 10 bases between them. Germline V gene lookup returns CDR1 MDHEN and CDR2 SYDVKM. Combining the CDR3 with reference TRBV28 and TRBJ1-4 gives the whole variable domain DVKVTQSSRYLVKRTGEKVFLECVQDMDHENMFWYRQDPGLGLRLIYFSYDVKMKEKGDIPEGYSVSREKKERFSLILESASTNQTSMYLCASSPHITTNEKLFFGSGTQLSVL.

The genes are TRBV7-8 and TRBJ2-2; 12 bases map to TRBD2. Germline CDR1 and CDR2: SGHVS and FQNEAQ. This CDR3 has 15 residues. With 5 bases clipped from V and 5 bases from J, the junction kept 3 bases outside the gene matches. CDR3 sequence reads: CASSPGTSGTGELFF. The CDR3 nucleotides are TGTGCCAGCAGCCCCGGGACTAGCGGGACCGGGGAGCTGTTTTTT. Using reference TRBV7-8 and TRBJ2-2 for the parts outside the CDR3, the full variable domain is GAGVSQSPRYKVAKRGQDVALRCDPISGHVSLFWYQQALGQGPEFLTYFQNEAQLDKSGLPSDRFFAERPEGSVSTLKIQRTQQEDSAVYLCASSPGTSGTGELFFGEGSRLTVL.

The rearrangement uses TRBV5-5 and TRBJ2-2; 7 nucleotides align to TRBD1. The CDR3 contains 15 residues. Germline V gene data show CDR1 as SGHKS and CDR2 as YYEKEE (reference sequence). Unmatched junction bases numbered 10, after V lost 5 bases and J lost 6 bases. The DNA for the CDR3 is TGTGCCAGCAGAACCCGACAGGGAGTCCCCGGGGAGCTGTTTTTT. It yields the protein CASRTRQGVPGELFF.

CDR3 in DNA: TGCGCCAGCAGCTCAGGACTGAGAAGCTCCTACAATGAGCAGTTCTTC. It codes for CASSSGLRSSYNEQFF. The rearrangement joins TRBV5-1 to TRBJ2-1; D possibly corresponds to TRBD2 (5 bases). Per germline, CDR1 SGHRS and CDR2 YFSETQ. V lost 3 bases and J 0 bases, leaving 13 bases between the germline ends. This CDR3 has 16 amino acids.

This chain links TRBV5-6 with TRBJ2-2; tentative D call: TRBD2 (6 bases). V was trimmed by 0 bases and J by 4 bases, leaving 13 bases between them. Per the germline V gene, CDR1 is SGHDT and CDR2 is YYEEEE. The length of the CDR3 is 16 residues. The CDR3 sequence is CASSLDFLGGTGELFF. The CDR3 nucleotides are TGTGCCAGCAGCTTGGACTTTCTGGGGGGCACCGGGGAGCTGTTTTTT.

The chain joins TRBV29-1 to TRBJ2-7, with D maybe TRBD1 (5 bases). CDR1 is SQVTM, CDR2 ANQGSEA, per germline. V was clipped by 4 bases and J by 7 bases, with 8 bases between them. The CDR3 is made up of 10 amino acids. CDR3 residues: CSVGTPEQYF. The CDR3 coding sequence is TGCAGCGTTGGGACACCGGAGCAGTACTTC.

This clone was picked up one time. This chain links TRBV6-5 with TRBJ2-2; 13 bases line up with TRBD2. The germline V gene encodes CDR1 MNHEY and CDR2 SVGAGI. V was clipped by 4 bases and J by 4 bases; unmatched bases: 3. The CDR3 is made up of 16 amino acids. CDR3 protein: CASSWGLAGTTGELFF. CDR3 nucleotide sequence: TGTGCCAGCAGTTGGGGACTAGCGGGAACCACCGGGGAGCTGTTTTTT.

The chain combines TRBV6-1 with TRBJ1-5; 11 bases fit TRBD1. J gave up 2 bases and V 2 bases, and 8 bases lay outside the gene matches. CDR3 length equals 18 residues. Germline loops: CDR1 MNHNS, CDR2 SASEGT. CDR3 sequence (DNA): TGTGCCAGCAGTGAATGGGGACAGGGGGTAAGGGGCAATCAGCCCCAGCATTTT. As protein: CASSEWGQGVRGNQPQHF.

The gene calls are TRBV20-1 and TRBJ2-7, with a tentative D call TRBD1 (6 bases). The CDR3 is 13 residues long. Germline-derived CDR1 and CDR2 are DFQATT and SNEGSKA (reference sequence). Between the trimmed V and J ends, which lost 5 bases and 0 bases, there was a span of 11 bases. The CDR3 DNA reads TGCAGTGCTGGTGGGGGCTACTCCTACGAGCAGTACTTC. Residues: CSAGGGYSYEQYF.

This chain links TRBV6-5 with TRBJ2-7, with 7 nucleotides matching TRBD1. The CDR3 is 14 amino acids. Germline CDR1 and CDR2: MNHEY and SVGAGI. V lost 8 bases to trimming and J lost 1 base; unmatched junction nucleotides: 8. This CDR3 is CASSTRGTSYEQYF. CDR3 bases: TGTGCCAGCTCCACCAGGGGGACATCCTACGAGCAGTACTTC.

The CDR3 DNA follows: TGTGCCAGCAGTGAATTACGGGAGATAGACAATGAGCAGTTCTTC. Translation gives CASSELREIDNEQFF. The chain has TRBV6-1 and TRBJ2-1, with a possible D match to TRBD2 (6 bases). Germline CDR1 is MNHNS and CDR2 is SASEGT. V was pared by 2 bases and J by 5 bases, with 13 bases between. The CDR3 is 15 residues long.

CDR3 bases: TGTGCCACCAGCAGAGGAGGCATCGATTACGAGCAGTACTTC. This codes for CATSRGGIDYEQYF. V gene TRBV15 combines with J gene TRBJ2-7; no reliable D call. Germline loops: CDR1 LNHNV, CDR2 YYDKDF (reference sequence). The CDR3 is 14 amino acids. Trimming left V 1 base short and J 4 bases short, with 11 bases between.